These 27 T cell receptor beta chains were all obtained from the same sample, sequenced in a study of T-cell reconstitution after alpha-beta-depleted transplantation in children. Preparation of the TCRbeta library used unique molecular identifiers. TCRdb fed the PCR reads into MiXCR, producing one record per CDR3 protein. This table holds almost 400,000 distinct CDR3 sequences, around 21% found once. Sequences were derived from PBMCs from the stem cell graft donor, sampled from the stem cell graft. All receptors derive from a human donor who donated a stem cell graft to a child with acute myeloid leukemia.

The chain uses TRBV3-1 and TRBJ2-4; perhaps TRBD1 as D (5 bases). The CDR3 is made up of 17 amino acids. Between the trimmed V and J ends, which lost 3 bases and 1 base, there was a span of 16 bases. Per germline, CDR1 LGHDT and CDR2 YNNKEL (reference sequence). The CDR3 protein is CASSHETPSGAKNIQYF. The CDR3 DNA reads as TGTGCCAGCAGCCACGAGACTCCTTCAGGGGCCAAAAACATTCAGTACTTC.

V gene TRBV15 combines with J gene TRBJ2-7; 9 bases are a match to TRBD1. V gave up 6 bases and J gave up 1 base; unmatched junction bases: 4. Germline V gene lookup returns CDR1 LNHNV and CDR2 YYDKDF (reference sequence). There are 14 residues in the CDR3. This chain's CDR3 is CATSGDRESYEQYF. The CDR3 DNA follows: TGTGCCACCAGTGGGGACAGGGAATCCTACGAGCAGTACTTC.

The rearrangement links TRBV3-1 to TRBJ1-2; D unclear. The germline CDR1 and CDR2 sequences are LGHDT and YNNKEL (reference sequence). Trimming shortened V by 0 bases and J by 4 bases, and 9 bases separated the two germline ends. This CDR3 has 14 amino acids. CDR3 sequence (DNA): TGTGCCAGCAGCCAAGAAGGCTCAGTCTATGGCTACACCTTC. Its translation is CASSQEGSVYGYTF.

This clonotype showed up many times. The gene calls are TRBV20-1 and TRBJ2-5; possible D gene TRBD1, 6 bases. The CDR3 spans 13 residues. Trimming left V 6 bases short and J 0 bases short, with 11 bases between. Germline V gene lookup returns CDR1 DFQATT and CDR2 SNEGSKA (reference sequence). The CDR3: CSAEDRNQETQYF. Here the CDR3 DNA reads TGCAGTGCCGAGGACAGAAACCAAGAGACCCAGTACTTC.

This clonotype has only a few counts. This chain links TRBV12-3 or TRBV12-4 with TRBJ2-1; 16 nucleotides match TRBD2. The CDR3 runs to 16 residues. Germline trimming cut 5 bases from V and 14 bases from J; bases unmatched to any gene: 12. The CDR3 sequence: CASSLGTSGRDGVEFF. CDR3 in DNA: TGTGCCAGCAGTCTTGGGACTAGCGGGAGGGATGGTGTGGAGTTCTTC.

V usage is TRBV27 and J usage is TRBJ2-5; D gene uncertain. V was pared by 2 bases and J by 3 bases, with 7 bases between. This CDR3 contains 13 residues. Looked up from germline, CDR1 is MNHEY and CDR2 is SMNVEV (reference sequence). The CDR3 is CASSLLGKETQYF. The CDR3, as DNA: TGTGCCAGCAGTTTACTTGGGAAAGAGACCCAGTACTTC.

There are many counts of this clonotype. The chain employs TRBV29-1 and TRBJ2-7; 10 positions agree with TRBD2. The V gene's germline CDR1 is SQVTM and CDR2 ANQGSEA. CDR3 size: 14 residues. V dropped 6 bases and J dropped 3; count of bases not matched to a gene: 8. CDR3 coding DNA: TGCAGCGTCCGAGAGCGGGGGGGTTTCTACGAGCAGTACTTC. Translated: CSVRERGGFYEQYF.

This clonotype was counted at least ten times. This chain uses TRBV20-1 with TRBJ2-3, with D maybe TRBD2 (6 bases). Trimming pared 3 bases from V and 3 bases from J, leaving 13 bases between. The germline V gene encodes CDR1 DFQATT and CDR2 SNEGSKA (reference sequence). The CDR3 runs to 14 residues. CDR3 nucleotides: TGCAGTGCTAGTACGGGAGTGGGTACAGATACGCAGTATTTT. Amino acids: CSASTGVGTDTQYF.

This chain joins TRBV6-5 and TRBJ2-7; 8 bases fit TRBD2. The CDR3 covers 14 residues. With V trimmed by 4 bases and J by 5 bases, 7 bases remained unmatched. Germline-derived CDR1 and CDR2 are MNHEY and SVGAGI. The CDR3 DNA is TGTGCCAGCAGTTTGACGGGAGGGCCCCACGAGCAGTACTTC. Translating gives CASSLTGGPHEQYF.

This clonotype was observed many times. The rearrangement links TRBV12-3 or TRBV12-4 to TRBJ1-1, with D possibly TRBD1 on 6 matching bases. The CDR3 extends over 13 amino acids. V lost 2 bases, J lost 4 bases, and 8 bases lay in between. The CDR3 region is CASSLQGSTEAFF. The CDR3 DNA is TGTGCCAGCAGTTTACAGGGGAGCACTGAAGCTTTCTTT.

The chain is built from TRBV20-1 and TRBJ2-7; 8 bases align to TRBD2. V shed 4 bases and J 3 bases; nucleotides not matched to a gene: 8. The CDR3 runs 14 residues. From germline, CDR1 is DFQATT and CDR2 SNEGSKA (reference sequence). CDR3 amino acids: CSATSGGKSYEQYF. DNA of the CDR3: TGCAGTGCTACAAGCGGGGGAAAGAGCTACGAGCAGTACTTC.

The rearrangement uses TRBV4-2 and TRBJ2-7; 13 bases are shared with TRBD2. V lost 1 base, J lost 9 bases, and 3 bases stayed unmatched. The CDR3 extends over 14 amino acids. Germline-derived CDR1 and CDR2 are LGHNA and YNFKEQ. The CDR3 protein is CASSQGLAGGWQYF. The CDR3 nucleotides are TGTGCCAGCAGCCAAGGACTAGCGGGAGGATGGCAGTACTTC.

This clonotype was recorded at least ten times. The CDR3 nucleotides are TGCAGCGTTATTCAGGCGGGACGGAAGAACACCGGGGAGCTGTTTTTT. Translated, it gives CSVIQAGRKNTGELFF. The J gene is TRBJ2-2, the V gene TRBV29-1; D possibly corresponds to TRBD2 (6 bases). Per the germline V gene, CDR1 is SQVTM and CDR2 is ANQGSEA. CDR3 length equals 16 residues. Trimming left V 5 bases short and J 1 base short, with 17 bases between.

The chain combines TRBV15 with TRBJ2-5; D is possibly TRBD1 or TRBD2 (6 bases each). Germline CDR1 and CDR2: LNHNV and YYDKDF (reference sequence). V was trimmed by 0 bases and J by 4 bases, leaving 15 bases between them. The CDR3 spans 16 residues. The CDR3 sequence: CATSREARGRGETQYF. CDR3 sequence (DNA): TGTGCCACCAGCAGAGAGGCTCGGGGGCGCGGAGAGACCCAGTACTTC.

The V and J genes are TRBV7-2 and TRBJ1-5; possibly TRBD1 for D (6 bases). In germline, CDR1 is SGHTA, CDR2 FQGNSA. Trimming took 5 bases from V and 6 from J, leaving 14 bases between them. The CDR3 is 14 amino acids. The CDR3 region has the DNA TGTGCCAGCAGCCCCTTAGGGGGTTTTCAGCCCCAGCATTTT. Translated: CASSPLGGFQPQHF. The whole variable domain, filled in from reference TRBV7-2 and TRBJ1-5, reads GAGVSQSPSNKVTEKGKDVELRCDPISGHTALYWYRQSLGQGLEFLIYFQGNSAPDKSGLPSDRFSAERTGGSVSTLTIQRTQQEDSAVYLCASSPLGGFQPQHFGDGTRLSIL.

J is TRBJ2-1 and V is TRBV7-9; D is unresolved. With 3 bases removed from V and 2 bases from J, the gap between germline ends came to 11 bases. Germline loops: CDR1 SEHNR, CDR2 FQNEAQ (reference sequence). This CDR3 spans 15 amino acids. In DNA form, the CDR3 reads TGTGCCAGCAGCTTCTTACAGAGAACCTACAATGAGCAGTTCTTC. Amino acids: CASSFLQRTYNEQFF.

In this sample, this clonotype turned up a few times. The chain links TRBV6-6 to TRBJ2-1; D is unresolved. V was clipped by 8 bases and J by 5 bases, with 10 bases between them. The CDR3 consists of 12 residues. Germline V CDR1 and CDR2: MNHNY, SVGAGI (reference sequence). The CDR3 DNA is TGTGCCAGCCGGGCGGAGAACAATGAGCAGTTCTTC. Translation gives CASRAENNEQFF.

This clonotype showed up just a few times. The V call is TRBV28, the J call TRBJ2-7; no reliable D call. The CDR3 covers 15 residues. Germline assignment: CDR1 MDHEN and CDR2 SYDVKM. V lost 4 bases and J lost 7, with 20 bases in between. CDR3 residues: CASSSPTQTVGEQYF. CDR3 coding DNA: TGTGCCAGCAGTTCCCCCACCCAAACAGTGGGGGAGCAGTACTTC.

V gene TRBV4-3 combines with J gene TRBJ2-1; D unclear. V lost 0 bases, J lost 9 bases, and 6 bases lay in between. Germline V gives CDR1 LGHNA, CDR2 YSLEER. CDR3 length: 12 residues. CDR3 amino acids: CASSQDVSEQFF. The CDR3 DNA follows: TGCGCCAGCAGCCAAGATGTCAGTGAGCAGTTCTTC.

This clonotype was picked up a small number of times. The V gene is TRBV28, the J gene TRBJ1-1; D gene ambiguous. Germline CDR1 MDHEN, CDR2 SYDVKM. There are 12 residues in the CDR3. Trimming stripped 6 bases from V and 8 bases from J, with 13 bases between. The CDR3 loop is CASSINTGEAFF. In DNA form, the CDR3 reads TGTGCCAGCAGCATTAATACGGGGGAAGCTTTCTTT.

V gene TRBV5-5 combines with J gene TRBJ1-5, with no clear D. In germline, CDR1 is SGHKS, CDR2 YYEKEE (reference sequence). The length of the CDR3 is 17 residues. The V end lost 2 bases, the J end lost 0 bases, and 15 bases lay between the germline ends. CDR3 residues: CASSFLVGSYSNQPQHF. The CDR3 bases are TGTGCCAGCAGCTTCTTGGTTGGATCGTATAGCAATCAGCCCCAGCATTTT.

This clonotype was counted many times. The gene calls are TRBV29-1 and TRBJ2-7; maybe TRBD1 (5 bases). This CDR3 comprises 13 residues. V lost 7 bases and J lost 4, with 17 bases in between. Germline CDR1 is SQVTM and CDR2 is ANQGSEA. The CDR3 sequence: CSAGGAGRYEQYF. The CDR3 nucleotides read TGCAGCGCTGGCGGAGCAGGGCGGTACGAGCAGTACTTC.

This clonotype was detected ten times or more. V is TRBV20-1 and J is TRBJ2-3; D remains ambiguous. Germline assignment: CDR1 DFQATT and CDR2 SNEGSKA (reference sequence). Between the trimmed V and J ends, which lost 1 base and 6 bases, there was a span of 14 bases. CDR3 length: 14 residues. The CDR3 DNA is TGCAGTGCTAGAGCCGGAATGGGGTCGGATACGCAGTATTTT. As protein: CSARAGMGSDTQYF.

The chain links TRBV5-1 to TRBJ2-1; TRBD1 matches at 12 bases. There are 12 residues in the CDR3. The trim removed 4 bases at V and 16 bases at J, leaving 6 bases unmatched. Per the germline V gene, CDR1 is SGHRS and CDR2 is YFSETQ. The DNA for the CDR3 is TGCGCCAGCAGCATTGGGGACAGGGGGCAATTCTTC. This translates into CASSIGDRGQFF.

This chain uses TRBV12-3 or TRBV12-4 with TRBJ1-5; D gene unclear. The germline V and J ends were trimmed by 1 base and 4 bases, with 8 bases remaining between them. The CDR3 runs to 14 residues. The CDR3 DNA reads as TGTGCCAGCAGTTTAGACAGCCCAAATCAGCCCCAGCATTTT. Its protein product is CASSLDSPNQPQHF.

V and J are TRBV5-1 and TRBJ2-3, with TRBD2 matching 11 bases. The CDR3 totals 16 residues. The junction had 8 bases not matched to a gene; V was cut back by 4 bases and J by 4 bases. CDR1 SGHRS and CDR2 YFSETQ come from the germline V gene. The chain's CDR3 is CASSLPTSGNSDTQYF. Written as DNA, the CDR3 is TGCGCCAGCAGCCTGCCGACTAGCGGGAACTCAGATACGCAGTATTTT.

This clonotype was detected only a few times. The rearrangement joins TRBV7-8 to TRBJ2-7; the D gene is possibly TRBD2 (6 bases). The CDR3 is made up of 16 amino acids. The ends were cut back, 0 bases at V and 0 bases at J, with 12 bases in the middle. Germline CDR1 and CDR2: SGHVS and FQNEAQ. CDR3 bases: TGTGCCAGCAGCTTAGCGGGGGGTCACGGCTCCTACGAGCAGTACTTC. Translation: CASSLAGGHGSYEQYF. The variable domain in full, completed from reference TRBV7-8 and TRBJ2-7, reads GAGVSQSPRYKVAKRGQDVALRCDPISGHVSLFWYQQALGQGPEFLTYFQNEAQLDKSGLPSDRFFAERPEGSVSTLKIQRTQQEDSAVYLCASSLAGGHGSYEQYFGPGTRLTVT.